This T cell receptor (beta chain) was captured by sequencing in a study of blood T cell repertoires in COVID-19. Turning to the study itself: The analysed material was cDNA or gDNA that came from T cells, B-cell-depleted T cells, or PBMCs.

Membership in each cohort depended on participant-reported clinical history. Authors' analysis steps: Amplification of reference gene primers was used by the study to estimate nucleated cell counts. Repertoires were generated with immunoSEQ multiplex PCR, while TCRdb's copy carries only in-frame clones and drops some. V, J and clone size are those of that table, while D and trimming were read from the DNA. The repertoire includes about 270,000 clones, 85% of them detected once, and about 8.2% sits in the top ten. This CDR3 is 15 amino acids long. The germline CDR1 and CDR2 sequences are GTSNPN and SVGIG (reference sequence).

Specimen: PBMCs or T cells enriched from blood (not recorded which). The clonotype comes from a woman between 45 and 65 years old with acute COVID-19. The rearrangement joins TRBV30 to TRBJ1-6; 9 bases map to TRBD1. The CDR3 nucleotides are TGTGCTTTGAAACAGGGGGCTTCCTATAATTCACCCCTCCACTTT. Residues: CALKQGASYNSPLHF.